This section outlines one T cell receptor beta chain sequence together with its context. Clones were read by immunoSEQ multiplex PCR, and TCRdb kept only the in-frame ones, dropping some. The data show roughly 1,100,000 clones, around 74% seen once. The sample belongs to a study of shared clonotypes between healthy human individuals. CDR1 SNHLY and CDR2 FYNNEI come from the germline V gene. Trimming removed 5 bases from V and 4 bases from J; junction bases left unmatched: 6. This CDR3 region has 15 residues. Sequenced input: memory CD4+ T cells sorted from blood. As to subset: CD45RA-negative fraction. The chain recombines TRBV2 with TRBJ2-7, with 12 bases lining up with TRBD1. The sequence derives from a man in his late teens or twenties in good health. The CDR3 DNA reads TGTGCCAGCAGTATGGGACAGGGGGCGGTGTACGAGCAGTACTTC. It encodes CASSMGQGAVYEQYF.